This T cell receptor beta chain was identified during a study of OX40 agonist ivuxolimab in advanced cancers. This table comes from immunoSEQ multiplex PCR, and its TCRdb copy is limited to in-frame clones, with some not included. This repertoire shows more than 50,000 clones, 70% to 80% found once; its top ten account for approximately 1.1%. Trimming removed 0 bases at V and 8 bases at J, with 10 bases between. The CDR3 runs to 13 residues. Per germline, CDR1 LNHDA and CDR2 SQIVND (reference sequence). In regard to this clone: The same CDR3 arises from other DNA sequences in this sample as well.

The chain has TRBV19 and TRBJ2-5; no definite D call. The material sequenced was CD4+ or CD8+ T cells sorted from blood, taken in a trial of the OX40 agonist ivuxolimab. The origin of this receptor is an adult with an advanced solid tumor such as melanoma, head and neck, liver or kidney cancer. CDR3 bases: TGTGCCAGTAGTATAGATGGTGGAGAAACCCAGTACTTC. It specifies CASSIDGGETQYF.